One sample yielded the 8 T cell receptor beta chains listed below, sequenced in a study of lymphopenia after photon versus proton radiotherapy. Profiled with immunoSEQ multiplex PCR; TCRdb holds only in-frame clones, not every one. The table has about 7,500 clones, roughly nine tenths seen once. The material sequenced was peripheral blood, taken from a patient treated with photon-based radiotherapy. The source is a woman aged 70-85 years with pancreatic cancer.

This chain links TRBV4-3 with TRBJ2-7, with D possibly being TRBD1 or TRBD2 (5 bases each). CDR3 length: 15 residues. Looked up from germline, CDR1 is LGHNA and CDR2 is YSLEER. The V gene lost 2 bases and the J gene lost 2 bases, with 13 bases spanning the gap. CDR3 sequence: CASSQHRDGAYEQYF. CDR3 coding DNA: TGCGCCAGCAGCCAACATAGGGACGGCGCCTACGAGCAGTACTTC.

The chain uses TRBV28 and TRBJ1-5; TRBD1 might be the D (6 bases). The CDR3 extends over 18 amino acids. Germline CDR1 is MDHEN and CDR2 is SYDVKM. The V end lost 1 base, the J end lost 4 bases, and 20 bases lay between the germline ends. In DNA form, the CDR3 reads TGTGCCAGCAGTTTATTGGGAATAAGGGAGGGGGGGAATCAGCCCCAGCATTTT. Translation: CASSLLGIREGGNQPQHF.

V gene TRBV7-8 combines with J gene TRBJ2-7; maybe TRBD2 (6 bases). The germline CDR1 and CDR2 sequences are SGHVS and FQNEAQ. This CDR3 is built from 15 residues. V gave up 5 bases and J gave up 6 bases, with 20 bases separating them. CDR3 sequence (DNA): TGTGCCAGCAGCGACCGGGACTCCTATCTGCCCGAGCAGTACTTC. It codes for CASSDRDSYLPEQYF.

This clone came up a few times. The chain links TRBV19 to TRBJ2-2; no definite D call. V was pared by 2 bases and J by 6 bases, with 13 bases between. The germline V gene has CDR1 LNHDA and CDR2 SQIVND (reference sequence). The CDR3 consists of 15 residues. CDR3 in amino acids: CASSIKVGHPGELFF. The CDR3, as DNA: TGTGCCAGTAGTATAAAAGTAGGGCACCCCGGGGAGCTGTTTTTT.

The gene calls are TRBV10-3 and TRBJ2-3, with D uncertain. Between the trimmed V and J ends, which lost 0 bases and 6 bases, there was a span of 7 bases. This CDR3 is 13 amino acids long. CDR1 and CDR2 from the germline V gene are ENHRY and SYGVKD. In DNA form, the CDR3 reads TGTGCCATCAGTGAGTCAGGGATCGATACGCAGTATTTT. Residues: CAISESGIDTQYF.

The rearrangement links TRBV5-6 to TRBJ1-2, with D unresolved. The CDR3 runs to 13 residues. V was shortened by 4 bases and J by 2 bases, with 9 bases between the two germline ends. The germline gives CDR1 SGHDT, CDR2 YYEEEE. The CDR3 DNA follows: TGTGCCAGCAGCCCGTCAGTAAACTATGGCTACACCTTC. Translation: CASSPSVNYGYTF.

The J gene is TRBJ2-1, the V gene TRBV15; D remains ambiguous. Germline values: CDR1 LNHNV, CDR2 YYDKDF (reference sequence). The CDR3 has 17 amino acids. Deletions cut 0 bases from V and 3 bases from J, with 15 bases between. The DNA of the CDR3 is TGTGCCACCAGCAGAGATCGGTTTATTTTCGACTACAATGAGCAGTTCTTC. Amino acid sequence: CATSRDRFIFDYNEQFF.

The chain links TRBV19 to TRBJ1-5; D is ambiguous. From germline, CDR1 is LNHDA and CDR2 SQIVND (reference sequence). V was trimmed by 1 base and J by 6 bases, leaving 16 bases between them. This CDR3 region has 16 residues. CDR3 in DNA: TGTGCCAGTAGTATAGTATCCGGTTCGCAGGTTCAGCCCCAGCATTTT. The encoded protein is CASSIVSGSQVQPQHF.